This T cell receptor (beta chain) was obtained from a study of CD8+CD57+ T cells in acquired aplastic anemia. This clonotype was detected ten times or more. Genomic DNA, the template, was used for profiling of the TCR beta VDJ and CDR3. TCRdb re-called the reads through MiXCR, storing one row per CDR3 protein. The table lists some 220,000 distinct CDR3 sequences, roughly 35% of them singletons. CDR1 and CDR2 (germline): LNHDA, SQIVND (reference sequence). The CDR3 covers 13 residues. The V gene lost 4 bases and the J gene lost 4 bases, with 8 bases spanning the gap. The material sequenced was sorted CD4+, CD8+, or CD8+CD57+ T cells (not recorded which) from PBMCs. The V gene is TRBV19, the J gene TRBJ2-1, with D unclear. This sequence originates from a human donor in good health, serving as a control. CDR3 region: CASSTFRYNEQFF. Written as DNA, the CDR3 is TGTGCCAGTAGTACATTTAGGTACAATGAGCAGTTCTTC.